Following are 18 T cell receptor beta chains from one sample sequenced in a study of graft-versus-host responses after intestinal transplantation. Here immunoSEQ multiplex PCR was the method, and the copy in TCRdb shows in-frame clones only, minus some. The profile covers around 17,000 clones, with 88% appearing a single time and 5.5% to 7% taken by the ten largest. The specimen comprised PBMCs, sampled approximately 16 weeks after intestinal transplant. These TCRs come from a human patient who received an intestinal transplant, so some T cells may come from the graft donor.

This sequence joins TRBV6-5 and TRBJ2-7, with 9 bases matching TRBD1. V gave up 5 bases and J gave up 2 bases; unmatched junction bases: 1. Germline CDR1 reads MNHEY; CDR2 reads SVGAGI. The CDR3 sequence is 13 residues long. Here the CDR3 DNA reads TGTGCCAGCAGTGGGGACAGGGCCTACGAGCAGTACTTC. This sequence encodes CASSGDRAYEQYF.

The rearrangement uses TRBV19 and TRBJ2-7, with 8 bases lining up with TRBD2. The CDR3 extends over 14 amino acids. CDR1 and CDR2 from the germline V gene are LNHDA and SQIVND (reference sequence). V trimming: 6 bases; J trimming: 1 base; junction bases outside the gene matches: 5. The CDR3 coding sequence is TGTGCCAGTAGCCCGGGACTAGAATCCTACGAGCAGTACTTC. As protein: CASSPGLESYEQYF.

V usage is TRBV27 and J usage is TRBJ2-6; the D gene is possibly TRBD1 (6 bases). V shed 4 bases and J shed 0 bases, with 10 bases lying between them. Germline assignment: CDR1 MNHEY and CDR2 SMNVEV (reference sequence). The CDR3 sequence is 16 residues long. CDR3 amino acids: CASSSQGFSGANVLTF. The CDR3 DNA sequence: TGTGCCAGCAGTTCACAGGGCTTCTCTGGGGCCAACGTCCTGACTTTC.

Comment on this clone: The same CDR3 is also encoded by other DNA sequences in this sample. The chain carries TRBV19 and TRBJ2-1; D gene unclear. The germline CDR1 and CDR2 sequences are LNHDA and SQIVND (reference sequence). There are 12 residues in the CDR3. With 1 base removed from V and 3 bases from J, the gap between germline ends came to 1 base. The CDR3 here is CASSIGYNEQFF. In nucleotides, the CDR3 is TGTGCCAGTAGTATAGGCTACAATGAGCAGTTCTTC.

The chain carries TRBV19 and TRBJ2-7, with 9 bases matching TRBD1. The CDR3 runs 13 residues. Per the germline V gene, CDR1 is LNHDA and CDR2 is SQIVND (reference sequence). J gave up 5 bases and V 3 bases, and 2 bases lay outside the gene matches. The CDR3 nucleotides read TGTGCCAGTAGTATCCGGGACAGGGACGAGCAGTACTTC. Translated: CASSIRDRDEQYF.

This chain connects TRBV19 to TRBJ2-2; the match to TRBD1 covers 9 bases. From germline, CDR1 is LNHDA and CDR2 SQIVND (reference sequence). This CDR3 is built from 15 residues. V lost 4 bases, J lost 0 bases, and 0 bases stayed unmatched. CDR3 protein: CASSRTGANTGELFF. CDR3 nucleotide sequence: TGTGCCAGTAGTAGGACAGGGGCGAACACCGGGGAGCTGTTTTTT.

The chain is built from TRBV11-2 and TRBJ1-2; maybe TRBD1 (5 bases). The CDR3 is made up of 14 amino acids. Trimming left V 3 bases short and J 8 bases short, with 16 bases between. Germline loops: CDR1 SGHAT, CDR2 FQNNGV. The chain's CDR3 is CASSFPGGARGYTF. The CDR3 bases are TGTGCCAGCAGCTTCCCGGGCGGGGCGCGGGGCTACACCTTC.

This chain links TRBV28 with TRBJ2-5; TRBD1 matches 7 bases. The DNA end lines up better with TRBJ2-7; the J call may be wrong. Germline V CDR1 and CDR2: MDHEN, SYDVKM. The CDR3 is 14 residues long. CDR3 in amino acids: CASSLRDSFYEQYF. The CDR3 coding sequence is TGTGCCAGCAGTTTACGGGACAGTTTCTACGAGCAGTACTTC.

CDR3 sequence (DNA): TGTGCCAGTAGTTGGACTCCGGCAGATACGCAGTATTTT. It codes for CASSWTPADTQYF. The V and J genes are TRBV19 and TRBJ2-3; the D gene is possibly TRBD2 (5 bases). The CDR3 totals 13 residues. From germline, CDR1 is LNHDA and CDR2 SQIVND (reference sequence). V was cut by 5 bases and J by 4 bases, with 10 bases left in between.

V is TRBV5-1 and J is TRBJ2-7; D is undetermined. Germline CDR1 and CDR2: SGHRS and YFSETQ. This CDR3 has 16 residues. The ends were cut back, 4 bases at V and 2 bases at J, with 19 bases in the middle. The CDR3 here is CASSLQTQLPPYEQYF. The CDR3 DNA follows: TGCGCCAGCAGCCTTCAAACCCAGCTCCCTCCCTACGAGCAGTACTTC.

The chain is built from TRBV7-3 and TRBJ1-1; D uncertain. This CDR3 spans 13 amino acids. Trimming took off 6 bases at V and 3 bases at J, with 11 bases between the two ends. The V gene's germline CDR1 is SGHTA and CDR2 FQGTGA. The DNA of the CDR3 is TGTGCCAGCAGTACGACTGGGGACACTGAAGCTTTCTTT. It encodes CASSTTGDTEAFF.

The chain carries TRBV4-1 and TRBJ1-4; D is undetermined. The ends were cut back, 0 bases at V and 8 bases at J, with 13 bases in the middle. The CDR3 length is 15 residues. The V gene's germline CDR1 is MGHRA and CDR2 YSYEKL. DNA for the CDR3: TGCGCCAGCAGCCAAGAGTCTTTTCGGAACGAAAAACTGTTTTTT. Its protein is CASSQESFRNEKLFF.

CDR3 sequence (DNA): TGTGCCAGCAGCTTGGGACAGGGATCTAACGAGCAGTACTTC. Its protein product is CASSLGQGSNEQYF. This chain uses TRBV13 with TRBJ2-7; TRBD1 matches 9 bases. Germline V gene lookup returns CDR1 PRHDT and CDR2 FYEKMQ (reference sequence). The ends lost 3 bases at V and 5 bases at J; junction bases unmatched: 5. The CDR3 runs 14 residues.

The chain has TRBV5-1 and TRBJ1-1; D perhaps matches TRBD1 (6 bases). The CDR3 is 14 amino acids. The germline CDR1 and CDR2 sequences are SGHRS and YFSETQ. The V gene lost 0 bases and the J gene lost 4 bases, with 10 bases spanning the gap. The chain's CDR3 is CASSLAGRGTEAFF. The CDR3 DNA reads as TGCGCCAGCAGCTTGGCGGGCAGGGGCACTGAAGCTTTCTTT.

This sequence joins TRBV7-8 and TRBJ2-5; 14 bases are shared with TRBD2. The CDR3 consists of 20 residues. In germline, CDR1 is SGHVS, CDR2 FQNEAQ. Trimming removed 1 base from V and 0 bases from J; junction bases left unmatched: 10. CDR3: CASSLGRWGLAGEYQETQYF. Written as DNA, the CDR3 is TGTGCCAGCAGCTTAGGAAGGTGGGGACTAGCGGGAGAATACCAAGAGACCCAGTACTTC. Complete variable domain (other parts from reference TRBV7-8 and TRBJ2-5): GAGVSQSPRYKVAKRGQDVALRCDPISGHVSLFWYQQALGQGPEFLTYFQNEAQLDKSGLPSDRFFAERPEGSVSTLKIQRTQQEDSAVYLCASSLGRWGLAGEYQETQYFGPGTRLLVL.

The CDR3 region is CASSFDRANTGELFF. CDR3 nucleotides: TGTGCCAGCAGTTTCGACAGGGCGAACACCGGGGAGCTGTTTTTT. V gene TRBV6-5 combines with J gene TRBJ2-2; 7 bases are shared with TRBD1. J was trimmed by 0 bases and V by 4 bases; bases with no gene match: 2. The CDR3 is 15 amino acids. Germline V gene lookup returns CDR1 MNHEY and CDR2 SVGAGI.

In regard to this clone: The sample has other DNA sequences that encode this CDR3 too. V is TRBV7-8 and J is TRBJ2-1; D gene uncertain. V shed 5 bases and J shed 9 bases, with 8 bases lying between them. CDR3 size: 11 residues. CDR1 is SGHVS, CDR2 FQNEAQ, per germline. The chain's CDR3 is CASSLGGEQFF. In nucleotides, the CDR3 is TGTGCCAGCAGCCTAGGCGGTGAGCAGTTCTTC. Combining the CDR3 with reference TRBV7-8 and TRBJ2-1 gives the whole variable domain GAGVSQSPRYKVAKRGQDVALRCDPISGHVSLFWYQQALGQGPEFLTYFQNEAQLDKSGLPSDRFFAERPEGSVSTLKIQRTQQEDSAVYLCASSLGGEQFFGPGTRLTVL.

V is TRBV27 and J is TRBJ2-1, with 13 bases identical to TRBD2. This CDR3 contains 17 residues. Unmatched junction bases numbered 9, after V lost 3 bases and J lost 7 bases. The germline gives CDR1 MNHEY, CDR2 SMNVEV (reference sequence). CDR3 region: CASSLVLAGGPGNEQFF. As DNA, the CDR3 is TGTGCCAGCAGTTTGGTACTAGCGGGAGGGCCTGGAAATGAGCAGTTCTTC.